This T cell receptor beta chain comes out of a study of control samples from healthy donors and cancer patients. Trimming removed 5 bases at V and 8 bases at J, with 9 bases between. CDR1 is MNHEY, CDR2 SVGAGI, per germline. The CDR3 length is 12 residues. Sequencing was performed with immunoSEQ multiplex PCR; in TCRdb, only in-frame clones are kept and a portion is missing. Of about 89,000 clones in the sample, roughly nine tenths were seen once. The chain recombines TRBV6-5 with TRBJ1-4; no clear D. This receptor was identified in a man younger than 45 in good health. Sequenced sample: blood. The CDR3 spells CASSRLGEKLFF. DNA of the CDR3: TGTGCCAGCAGTCGCCTTGGAGAAAAACTGTTTTTT.